A single sample is the source of the 5 T cell receptor beta chains below, sequenced in a study of cytomegalovirus exposure and HLA in healthy donors. 13 Jbeta primers and 60 Vbeta primers were used for the PCR. Repertoires were generated with immunoSEQ multiplex PCR, while TCRdb's copy carries only in-frame clones and drops some. This table holds roughly 120,000 clones, 65% to 75% found once. Material for sequencing was PBMCs. These receptors all stem from a man aged 25-40 years in good health and CMV-seropositive.

The chain carries TRBV6-5 and TRBJ2-1; a possible D gene is TRBD1 (6 bases). The length of the CDR3 is 14 residues. Trimming cost V 1 base and J 5 bases, with 9 bases left between them. Germline lookup yields CDR1 MNHEY and CDR2 SVGAGI. CDR3 protein: CASSYFTGNNEQFF. The CDR3 coding sequence is TGTGCCAGCAGTTACTTTACAGGGAACAATGAGCAGTTCTTC.

This clone was detected a few times. J is TRBJ1-2 and V is TRBV7-9, with D hard to call. CDR1 is SEHNR and CDR2 is FQNEAQ in the germline V gene (reference sequence). The CDR3 is made up of 13 amino acids. V gave up 5 bases and J gave up 1 base, with 8 bases separating them. CDR3 sequence reads: CASSQENNYGYTF. DNA for the CDR3: TGTGCCAGCAGCCAAGAGAATAACTATGGCTACACCTTC.

The chain joins TRBV7-6 to TRBJ2-1; 7 bases line up with TRBD1. V lost 8 bases and J lost 0; bases outside the gene matches: 10. This CDR3 region has 16 residues. CDR1 is SGHVS and CDR2 is FNYEAQ in the germline V gene. CDR3 region: CASGIQGRSSYNEQFF. CDR3 nucleotides: TGTGCCAGCGGCATACAGGGGCGAAGCTCCTACAATGAGCAGTTCTTC.

The chain couples TRBV28 to TRBJ2-7; 10 nucleotides agree with TRBD1. The germline gives CDR1 MDHEN, CDR2 SYDVKM. Losses at the gene ends were 5 bases for V and 0 bases for J; bases not matched to a gene: 7. The CDR3 consists of 16 residues. For the CDR3, the DNA is TGTGCCAGCAGTCATCCTCGGGACAGGGGCTCCTACGAGCAGTACTTC. Its protein is CASSHPRDRGSYEQYF.

The rearrangement links TRBV10-3 to TRBJ2-2, with TRBD1 identical over 7 bases. V lost 8 bases and J lost 0; bases outside the gene matches: 9. The CDR3 extends over 16 amino acids. Germline V CDR1 and CDR2: ENHRY, SYGVKD. The CDR3 coding sequence is TGTGCCATCGGCAGACAGGGAGAAGCGAACACCGGGGAGCTGTTTTTT. Translating it yields CAIGRQGEANTGELFF.